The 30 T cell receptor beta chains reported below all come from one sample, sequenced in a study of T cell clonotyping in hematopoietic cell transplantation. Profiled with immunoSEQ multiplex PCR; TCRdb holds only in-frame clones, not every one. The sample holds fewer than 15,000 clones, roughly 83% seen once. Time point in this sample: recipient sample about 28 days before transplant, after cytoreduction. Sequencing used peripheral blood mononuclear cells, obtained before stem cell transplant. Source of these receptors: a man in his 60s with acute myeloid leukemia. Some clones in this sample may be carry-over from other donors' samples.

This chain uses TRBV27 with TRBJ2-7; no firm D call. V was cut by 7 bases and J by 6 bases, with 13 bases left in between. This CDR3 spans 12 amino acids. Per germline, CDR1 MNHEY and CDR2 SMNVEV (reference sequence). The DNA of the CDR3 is TGTGCCAGCAAAAGAGGCGTTTCCGAGCAGTACTTC. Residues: CASKRGVSEQYF.

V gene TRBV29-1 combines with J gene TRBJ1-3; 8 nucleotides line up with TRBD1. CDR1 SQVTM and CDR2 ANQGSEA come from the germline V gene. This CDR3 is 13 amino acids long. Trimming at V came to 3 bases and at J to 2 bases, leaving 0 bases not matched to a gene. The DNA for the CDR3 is TGCAGCGTTGAGACAGGGGCTGGAAACACCATATATTTT. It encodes CSVETGAGNTIYF.

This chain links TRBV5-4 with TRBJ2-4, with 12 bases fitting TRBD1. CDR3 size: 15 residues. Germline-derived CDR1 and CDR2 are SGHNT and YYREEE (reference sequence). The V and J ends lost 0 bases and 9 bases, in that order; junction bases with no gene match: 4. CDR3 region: CASSLGDRGRGIQYF. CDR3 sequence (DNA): TGTGCCAGCAGCTTGGGGGACAGGGGGCGCGGCATTCAGTACTTC. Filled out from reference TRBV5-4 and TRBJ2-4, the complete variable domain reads ETGVTQSPTHLIKTRGQQVTLRCSSQSGHNTVSWYQQALGQGPQFIFQYYREEENGRGNFPPRFSGLQFPNYSSELNVNALELDDSALYLCASSLGDRGRGIQYFGAGTRLSVL.

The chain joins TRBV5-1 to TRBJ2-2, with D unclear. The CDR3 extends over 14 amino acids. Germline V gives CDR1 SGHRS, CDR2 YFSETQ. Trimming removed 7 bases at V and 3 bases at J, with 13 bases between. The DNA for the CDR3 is TGCGCCAGCCGACGCGAGCAGGACACCGGGGAGCTGTTTTTT. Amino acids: CASRREQDTGELFF.

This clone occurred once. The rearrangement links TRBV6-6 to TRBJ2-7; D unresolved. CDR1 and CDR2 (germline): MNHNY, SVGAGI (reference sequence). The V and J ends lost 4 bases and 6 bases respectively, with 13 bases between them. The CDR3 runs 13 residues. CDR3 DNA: TGTGCCAGCAGTTCCGCGGTCGGCTCCGAGCAGTACTTC. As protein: CASSSAVGSEQYF.

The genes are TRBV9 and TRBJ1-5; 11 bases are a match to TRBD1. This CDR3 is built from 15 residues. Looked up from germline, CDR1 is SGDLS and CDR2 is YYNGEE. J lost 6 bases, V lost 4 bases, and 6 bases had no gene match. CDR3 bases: TGTGCCAGCAGCATCGGACAGGGGGCGGGTCAGCCCCAGCATTTT. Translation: CASSIGQGAGQPQHF.

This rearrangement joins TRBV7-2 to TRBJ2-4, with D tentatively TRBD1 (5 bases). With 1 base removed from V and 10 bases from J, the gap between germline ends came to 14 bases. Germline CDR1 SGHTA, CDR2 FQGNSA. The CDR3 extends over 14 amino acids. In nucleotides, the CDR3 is TGTGCCAGCAGCTTAGACTGGGGCCCCCGAATTCAGTACTTC. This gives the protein CASSLDWGPRIQYF. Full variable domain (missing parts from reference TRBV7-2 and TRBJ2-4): GAGVSQSPSNKVTEKGKDVELRCDPISGHTALYWYRQSLGQGLEFLIYFQGNSAPDKSGLPSDRFSAERTGGSVSTLTIQRTQQEDSAVYLCASSLDWGPRIQYFGAGTRLSVL.

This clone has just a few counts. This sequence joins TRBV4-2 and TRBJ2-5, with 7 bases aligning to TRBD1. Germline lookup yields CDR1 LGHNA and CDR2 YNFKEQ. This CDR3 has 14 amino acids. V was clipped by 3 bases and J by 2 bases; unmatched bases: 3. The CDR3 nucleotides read TGTGCCAGCAGCCAGCCGGGACAGCAAGAGACCCAGTACTTC. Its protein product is CASSQPGQQETQYF.

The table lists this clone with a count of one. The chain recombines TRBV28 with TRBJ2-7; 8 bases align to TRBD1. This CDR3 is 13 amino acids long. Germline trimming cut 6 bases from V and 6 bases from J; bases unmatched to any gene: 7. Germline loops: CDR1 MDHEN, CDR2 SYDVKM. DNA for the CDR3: TGTGCCAGCAGAACCTTACAGGGGGTCGAGCAGTACTTC. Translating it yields CASRTLQGVEQYF.

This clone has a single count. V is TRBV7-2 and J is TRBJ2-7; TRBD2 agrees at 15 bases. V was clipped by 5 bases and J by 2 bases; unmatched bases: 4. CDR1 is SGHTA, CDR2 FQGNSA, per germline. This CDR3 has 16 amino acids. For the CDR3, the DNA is TGTGCCAGCAGCCCAAGGACTAGCGGGGGGGCCTACGAGCAGTACTTC. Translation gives CASSPRTSGGAYEQYF.

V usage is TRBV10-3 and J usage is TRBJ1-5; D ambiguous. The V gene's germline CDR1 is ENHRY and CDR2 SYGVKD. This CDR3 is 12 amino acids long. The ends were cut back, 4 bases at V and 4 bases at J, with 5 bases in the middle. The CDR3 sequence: CAISGPNQPQHF. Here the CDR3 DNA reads TGTGCCATCAGTGGGCCAAATCAGCCCCAGCATTTT.

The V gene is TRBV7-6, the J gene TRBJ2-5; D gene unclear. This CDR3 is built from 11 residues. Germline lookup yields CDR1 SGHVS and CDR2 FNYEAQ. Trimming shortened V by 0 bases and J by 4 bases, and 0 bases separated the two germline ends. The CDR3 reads CASSLAETQYF. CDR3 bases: TGTGCCAGCAGCTTAGCAGAGACCCAGTACTTC. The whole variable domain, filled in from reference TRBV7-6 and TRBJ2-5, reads GAGVSQSPRYKVTKRGQDVALRCDPISGHVSLYWYRQALGQGPEFLTYFNYEAQQDKSGLPNDRFSAERPEGSISTLTIQRTEQRDSAMYRCASSLAETQYFGPGTRLLVL.

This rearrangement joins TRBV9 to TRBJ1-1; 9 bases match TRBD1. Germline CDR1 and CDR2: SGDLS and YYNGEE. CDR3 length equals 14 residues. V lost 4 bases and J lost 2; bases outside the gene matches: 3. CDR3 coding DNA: TGTGCCAGCAGCTCGGGACAGGGAAACACTGAAGCTTTCTTT. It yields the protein CASSSGQGNTEAFF.

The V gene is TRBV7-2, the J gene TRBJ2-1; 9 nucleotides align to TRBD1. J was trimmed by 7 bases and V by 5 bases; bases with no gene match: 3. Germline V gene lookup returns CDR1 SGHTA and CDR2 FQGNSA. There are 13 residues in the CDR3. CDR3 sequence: CASSTTGGNEQFF. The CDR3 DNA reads TGTGCCAGCAGCACGACAGGGGGGAATGAGCAGTTCTTC.

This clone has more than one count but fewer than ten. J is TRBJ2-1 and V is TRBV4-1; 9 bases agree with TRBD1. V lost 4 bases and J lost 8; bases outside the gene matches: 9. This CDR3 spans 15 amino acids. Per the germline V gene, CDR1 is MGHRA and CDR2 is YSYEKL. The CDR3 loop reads CASSLRDRAPDEQFF. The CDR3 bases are TGCGCCAGCAGCCTACGGGACAGGGCTCCCGATGAGCAGTTCTTC.

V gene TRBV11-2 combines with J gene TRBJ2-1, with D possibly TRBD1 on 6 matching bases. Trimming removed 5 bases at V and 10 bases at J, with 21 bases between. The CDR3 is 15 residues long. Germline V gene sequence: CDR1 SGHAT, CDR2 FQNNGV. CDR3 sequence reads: CASSPETGQGEEQFF. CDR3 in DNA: TGTGCCAGCAGCCCGGAGACAGGCCAAGGGGAGGAGCAGTTCTTC.

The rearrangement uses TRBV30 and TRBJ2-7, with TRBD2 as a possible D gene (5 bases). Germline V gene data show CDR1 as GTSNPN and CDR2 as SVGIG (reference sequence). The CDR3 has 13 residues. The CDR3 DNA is TGTTGTGCTACCTTCGGGGATGGGTTCGAGCAGTACTTC. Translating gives CCATFGDGFEQYF.

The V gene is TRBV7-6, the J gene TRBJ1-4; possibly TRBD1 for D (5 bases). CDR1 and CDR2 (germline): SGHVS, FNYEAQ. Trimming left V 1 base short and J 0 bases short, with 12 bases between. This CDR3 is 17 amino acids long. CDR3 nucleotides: TGTGCCAGCAGCTTAGTTAATCCGGGGCCAACTAATGAAAAACTGTTTTTT. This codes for CASSLVNPGPTNEKLFF.

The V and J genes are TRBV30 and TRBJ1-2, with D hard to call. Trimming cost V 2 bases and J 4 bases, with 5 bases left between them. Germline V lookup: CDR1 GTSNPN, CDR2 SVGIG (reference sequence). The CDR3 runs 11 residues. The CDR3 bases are TGTGCCTGGAGTCGGAGCTATGGCTACACCTTC. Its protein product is CAWSRSYGYTF.

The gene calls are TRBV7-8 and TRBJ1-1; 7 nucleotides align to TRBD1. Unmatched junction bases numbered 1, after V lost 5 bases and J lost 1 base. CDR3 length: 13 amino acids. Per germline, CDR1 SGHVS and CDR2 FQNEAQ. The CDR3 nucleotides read TGTGCCAGCAGCCGGGACAGGAACACTGAAGCTTTCTTT. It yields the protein CASSRDRNTEAFF.

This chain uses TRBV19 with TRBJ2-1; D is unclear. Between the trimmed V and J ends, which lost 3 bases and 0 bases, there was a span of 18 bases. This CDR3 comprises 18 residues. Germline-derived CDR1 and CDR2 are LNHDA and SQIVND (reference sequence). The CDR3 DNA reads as TGTGCCAGTAGTATGGACGCAAGAGGTCAGTCCTCCTACAATGAGCAGTTCTTC. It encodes CASSMDARGQSSYNEQFF. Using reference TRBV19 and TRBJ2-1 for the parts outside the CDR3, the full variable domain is DGGITQSPKYLFRKEGQNVTLSCEQNLNHDAMYWYRQDPGQGLRLIYYSQIVNDFQKGDIAEGYSVSREKKESFPLTVTSAQKNPTAFYLCASSMDARGQSSYNEQFFGPGTRLTVL.

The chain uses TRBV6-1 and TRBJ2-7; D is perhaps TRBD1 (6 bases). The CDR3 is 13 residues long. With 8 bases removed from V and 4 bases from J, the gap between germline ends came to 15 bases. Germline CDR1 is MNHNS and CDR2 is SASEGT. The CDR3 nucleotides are TGTGCCAGCGGGGCAGGGGTCCCATACGAGCAGTACTTC. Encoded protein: CASGAGVPYEQYF.

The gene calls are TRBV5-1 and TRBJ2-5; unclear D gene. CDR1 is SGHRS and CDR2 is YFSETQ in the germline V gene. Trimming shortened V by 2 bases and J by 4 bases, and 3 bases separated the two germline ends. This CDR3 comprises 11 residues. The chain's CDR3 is CASSFGETQYF. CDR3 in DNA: TGCGCCAGCAGCTTTGGAGAGACCCAGTACTTC.

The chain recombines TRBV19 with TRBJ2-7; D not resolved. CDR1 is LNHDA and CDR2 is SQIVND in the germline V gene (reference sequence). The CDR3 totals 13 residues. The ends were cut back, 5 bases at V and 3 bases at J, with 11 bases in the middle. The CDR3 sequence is CASSDQASYEQYF. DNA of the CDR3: TGTGCCAGTAGTGATCAGGCCAGCTACGAGCAGTACTTC.

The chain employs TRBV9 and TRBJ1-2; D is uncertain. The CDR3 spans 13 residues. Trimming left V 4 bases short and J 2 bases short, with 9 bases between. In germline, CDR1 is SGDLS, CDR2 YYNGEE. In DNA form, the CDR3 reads TGTGCCAGCAGCCCCAGGACCAACTATGGCTACACCTTC. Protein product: CASSPRTNYGYTF.

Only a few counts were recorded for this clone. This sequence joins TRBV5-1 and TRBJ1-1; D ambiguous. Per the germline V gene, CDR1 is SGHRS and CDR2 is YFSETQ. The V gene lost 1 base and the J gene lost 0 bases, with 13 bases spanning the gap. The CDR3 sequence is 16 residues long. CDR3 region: CASSLTAGRVNTEAFF. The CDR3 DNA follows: TGCGCCAGCAGCTTGACGGCAGGTAGAGTGAACACTGAAGCTTTCTTT.

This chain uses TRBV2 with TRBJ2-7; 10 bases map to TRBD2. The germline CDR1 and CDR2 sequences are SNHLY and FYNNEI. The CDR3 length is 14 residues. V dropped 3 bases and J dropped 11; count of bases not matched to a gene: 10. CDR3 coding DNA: TGTGCCAGCAGTGAGAGAGCGGGAGGGCCGGTGGAGTACTTC. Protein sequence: CASSERAGGPVEYF.

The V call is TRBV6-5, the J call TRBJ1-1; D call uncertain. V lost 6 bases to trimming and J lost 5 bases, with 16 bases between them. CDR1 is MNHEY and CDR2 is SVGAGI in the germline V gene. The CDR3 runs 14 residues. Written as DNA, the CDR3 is TGTGCCAGCAGCCGCCGCGAAAGGGAGACTGAAGCTTTCTTT. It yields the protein CASSRRERETEAFF.

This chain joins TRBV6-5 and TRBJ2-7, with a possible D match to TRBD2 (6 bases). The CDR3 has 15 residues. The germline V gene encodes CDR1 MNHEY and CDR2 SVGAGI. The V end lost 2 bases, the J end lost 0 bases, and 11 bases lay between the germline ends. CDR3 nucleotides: TGTGCCAGCAGTTACGGACTAATCGGCTCCTACGAGCAGTACTTC. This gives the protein CASSYGLIGSYEQYF.

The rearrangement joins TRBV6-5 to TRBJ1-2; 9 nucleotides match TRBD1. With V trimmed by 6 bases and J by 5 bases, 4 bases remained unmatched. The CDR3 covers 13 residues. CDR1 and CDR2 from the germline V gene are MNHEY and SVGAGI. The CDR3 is CASRRDRDYGYTF. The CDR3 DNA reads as TGTGCCAGCAGGAGGGACAGGGATTATGGCTACACCTTC.